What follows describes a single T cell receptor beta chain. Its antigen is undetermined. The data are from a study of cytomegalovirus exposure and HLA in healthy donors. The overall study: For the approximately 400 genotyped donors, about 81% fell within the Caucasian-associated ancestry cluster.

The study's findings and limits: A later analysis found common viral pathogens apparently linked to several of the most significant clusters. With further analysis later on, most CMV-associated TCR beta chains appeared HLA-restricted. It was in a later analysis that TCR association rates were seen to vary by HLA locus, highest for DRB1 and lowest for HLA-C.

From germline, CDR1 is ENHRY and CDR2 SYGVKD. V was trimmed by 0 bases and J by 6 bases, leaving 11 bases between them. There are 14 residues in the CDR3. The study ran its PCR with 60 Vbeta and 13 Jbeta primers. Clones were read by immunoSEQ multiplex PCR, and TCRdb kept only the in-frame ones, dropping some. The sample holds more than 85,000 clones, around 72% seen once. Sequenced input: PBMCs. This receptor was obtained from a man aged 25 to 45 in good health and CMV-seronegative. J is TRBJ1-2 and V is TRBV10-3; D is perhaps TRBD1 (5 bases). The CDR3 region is CAISESMGGDGYTF. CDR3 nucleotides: TGTGCCATCAGTGAGTCGATGGGGGGGGATGGCTACACCTTC.